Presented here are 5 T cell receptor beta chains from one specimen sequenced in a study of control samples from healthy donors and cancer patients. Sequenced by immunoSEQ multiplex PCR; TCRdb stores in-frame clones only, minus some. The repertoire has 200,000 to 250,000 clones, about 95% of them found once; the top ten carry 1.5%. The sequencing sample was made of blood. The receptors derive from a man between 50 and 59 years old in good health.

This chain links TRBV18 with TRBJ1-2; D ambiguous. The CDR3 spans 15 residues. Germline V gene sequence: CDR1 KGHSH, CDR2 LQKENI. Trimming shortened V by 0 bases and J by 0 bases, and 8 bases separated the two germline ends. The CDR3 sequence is CASSPPVAANYGYTF. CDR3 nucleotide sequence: TGTGCCAGCTCACCACCGGTCGCAGCTAACTATGGCTACACCTTC.

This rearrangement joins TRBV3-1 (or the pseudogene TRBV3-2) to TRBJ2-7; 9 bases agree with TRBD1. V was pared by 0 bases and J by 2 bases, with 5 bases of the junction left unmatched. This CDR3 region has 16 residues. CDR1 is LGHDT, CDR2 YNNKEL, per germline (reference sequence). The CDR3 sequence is CASSQDRTGDTYEQYF. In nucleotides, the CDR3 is TGTGCCAGCAGCCAAGACCGGACAGGGGATACCTACGAGCAGTACTTC.

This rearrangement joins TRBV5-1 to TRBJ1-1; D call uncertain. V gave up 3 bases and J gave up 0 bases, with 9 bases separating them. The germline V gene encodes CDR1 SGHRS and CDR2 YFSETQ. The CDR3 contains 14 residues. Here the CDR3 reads CASSSQAVNTEAFF. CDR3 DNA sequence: TGCGCCAGCAGCTCTCAAGCAGTGAACACTGAAGCTTTCTTT.

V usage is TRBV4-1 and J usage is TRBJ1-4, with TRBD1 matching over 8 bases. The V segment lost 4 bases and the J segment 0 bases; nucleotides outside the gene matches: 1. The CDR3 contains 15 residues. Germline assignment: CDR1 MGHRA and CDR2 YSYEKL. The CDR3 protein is CASSLTGATNEKLFF. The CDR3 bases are TGCGCCAGCAGCCTGACAGGGGCAACTAATGAAAAACTGTTTTTT.

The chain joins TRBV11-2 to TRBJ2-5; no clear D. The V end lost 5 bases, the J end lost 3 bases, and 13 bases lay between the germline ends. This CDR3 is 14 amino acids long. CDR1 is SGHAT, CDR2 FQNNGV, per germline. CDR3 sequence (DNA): TGTGCCAGCAGCCCAATGGGTGCGGAAGAGACCCAGTACTTC. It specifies CASSPMGAEETQYF.